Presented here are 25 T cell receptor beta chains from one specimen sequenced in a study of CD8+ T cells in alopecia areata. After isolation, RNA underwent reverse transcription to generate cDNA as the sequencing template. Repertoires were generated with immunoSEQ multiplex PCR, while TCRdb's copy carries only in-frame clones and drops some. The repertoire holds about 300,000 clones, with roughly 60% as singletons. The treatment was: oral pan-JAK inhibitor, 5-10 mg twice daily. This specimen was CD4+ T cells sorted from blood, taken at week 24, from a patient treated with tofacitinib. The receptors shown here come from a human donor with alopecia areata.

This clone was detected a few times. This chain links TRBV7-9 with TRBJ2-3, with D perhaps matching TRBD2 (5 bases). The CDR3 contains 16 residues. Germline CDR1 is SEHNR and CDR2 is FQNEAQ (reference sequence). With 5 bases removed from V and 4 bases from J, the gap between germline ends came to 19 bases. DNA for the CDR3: TGTGCCAGCAGCGCCCGGGAAGGGTTGGAATCAGATACGCAGTATTTT. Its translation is CASSAREGLESDTQYF.

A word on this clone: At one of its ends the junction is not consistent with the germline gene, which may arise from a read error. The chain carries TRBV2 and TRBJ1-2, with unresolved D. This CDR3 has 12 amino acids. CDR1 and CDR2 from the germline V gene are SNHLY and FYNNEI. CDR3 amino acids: CASIDNRPLYAF. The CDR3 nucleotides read TGTGCCAGCATCGACAACCGACCCCTTTACGCCTTC. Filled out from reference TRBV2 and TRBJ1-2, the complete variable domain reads EPEVTQTPSHQVTQMGQEVILRCVPISNHLYFYWYRQILGQKVEFLVSFYNNEISEKSEIFDDQFSVERPDGSNFTLKIRSTKLEDSAMYFCASIDNRPLYAFGSGTRLTVV.

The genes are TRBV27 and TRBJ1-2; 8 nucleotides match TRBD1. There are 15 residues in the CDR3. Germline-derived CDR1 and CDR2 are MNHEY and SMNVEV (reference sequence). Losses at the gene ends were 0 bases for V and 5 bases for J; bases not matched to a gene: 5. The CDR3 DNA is TGTGCCAGCAGTTTATCCGGGACAGGCGGATATGGCTACACCTTC. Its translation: CASSLSGTGGYGYTF.

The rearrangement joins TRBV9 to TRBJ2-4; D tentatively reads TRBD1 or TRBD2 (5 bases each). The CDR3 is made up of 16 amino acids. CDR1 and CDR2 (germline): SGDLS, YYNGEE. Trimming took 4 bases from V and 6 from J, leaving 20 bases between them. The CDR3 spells CASSSRGVGNGNIQYF. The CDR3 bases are TGTGCCAGCAGCTCCAGAGGGGTTGGTAACGGAAACATTCAGTACTTC. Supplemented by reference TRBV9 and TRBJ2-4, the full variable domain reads DSGVTQTPKHLITATGQRVTLRCSPRSGDLSVYWYQQSLDQGLQFLIQYYNGEERAKGNILERFSAQQFPDLHSELNLSSLELGDSALYFCASSSRGVGNGNIQYFGAGTRLSVL.

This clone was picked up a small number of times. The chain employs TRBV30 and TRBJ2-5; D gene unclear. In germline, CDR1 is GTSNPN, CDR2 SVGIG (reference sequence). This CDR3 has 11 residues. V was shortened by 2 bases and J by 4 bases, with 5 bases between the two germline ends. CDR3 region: CAWSRTETQYF. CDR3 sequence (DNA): TGTGCCTGGAGTCGTACAGAGACCCAGTACTTC.

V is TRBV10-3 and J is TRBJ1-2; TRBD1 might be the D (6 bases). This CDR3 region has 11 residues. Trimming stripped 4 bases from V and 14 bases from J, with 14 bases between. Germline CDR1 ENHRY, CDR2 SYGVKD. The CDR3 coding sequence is TGTGCCATCAGTGGGGGTACAGGGCCTACCTTC. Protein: CAISGGTGPTF.

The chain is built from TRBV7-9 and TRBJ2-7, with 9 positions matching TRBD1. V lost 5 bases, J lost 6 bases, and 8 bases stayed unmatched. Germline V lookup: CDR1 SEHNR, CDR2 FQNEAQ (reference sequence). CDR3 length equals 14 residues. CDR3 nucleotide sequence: TGTGCCAGCAGCCCTCCGGGACAGGGCTCCGAGCAGTACTTC. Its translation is CASSPPGQGSEQYF.

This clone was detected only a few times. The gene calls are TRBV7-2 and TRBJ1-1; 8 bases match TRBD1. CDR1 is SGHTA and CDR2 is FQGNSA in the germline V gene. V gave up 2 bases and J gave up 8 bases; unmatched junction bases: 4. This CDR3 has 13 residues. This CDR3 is CASSLRDRKEAFF. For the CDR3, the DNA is TGTGCCAGCAGCTTAAGGGACAGGAAGGAAGCTTTCTTT.

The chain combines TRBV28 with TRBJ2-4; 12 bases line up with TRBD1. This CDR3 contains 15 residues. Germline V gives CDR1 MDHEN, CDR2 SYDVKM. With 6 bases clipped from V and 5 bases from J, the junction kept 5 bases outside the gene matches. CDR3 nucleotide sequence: TGTGCCAGCAGGGCGGGACAGGGGGCCGAAAACATTCAGTACTTC. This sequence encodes CASRAGQGAENIQYF. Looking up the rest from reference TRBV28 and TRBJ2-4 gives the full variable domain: DVKVTQSSRYLVKRTGEKVFLECVQDMDHENMFWYRQDPGLGLRLIYFSYDVKMKEKGDIPEGYSVSREKKERFSLILESASTNQTSMYLCASRAGQGAENIQYFGAGTRLSVL.

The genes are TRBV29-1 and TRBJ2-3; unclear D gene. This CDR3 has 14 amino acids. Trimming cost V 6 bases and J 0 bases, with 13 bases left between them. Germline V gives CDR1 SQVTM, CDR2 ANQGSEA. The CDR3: CSVYGPTSTDTQYF. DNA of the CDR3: TGCAGCGTGTATGGGCCAACTAGCACAGATACGCAGTATTTT.

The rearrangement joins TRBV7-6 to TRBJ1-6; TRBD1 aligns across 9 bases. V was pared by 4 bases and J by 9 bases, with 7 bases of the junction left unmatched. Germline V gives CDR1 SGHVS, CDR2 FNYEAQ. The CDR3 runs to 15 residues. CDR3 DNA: TGTGCCAGCAGCTCGGGGACAGGGTTGATTTCACCCCTCCACTTT. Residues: CASSSGTGLISPLHF.

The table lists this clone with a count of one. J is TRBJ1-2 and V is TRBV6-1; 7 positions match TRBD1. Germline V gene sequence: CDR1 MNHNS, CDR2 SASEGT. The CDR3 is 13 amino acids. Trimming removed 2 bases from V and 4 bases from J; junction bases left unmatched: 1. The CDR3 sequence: CASSEWDSYGYTF. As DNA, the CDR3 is TGTGCCAGCAGTGAATGGGACAGCTATGGCTACACCTTC.

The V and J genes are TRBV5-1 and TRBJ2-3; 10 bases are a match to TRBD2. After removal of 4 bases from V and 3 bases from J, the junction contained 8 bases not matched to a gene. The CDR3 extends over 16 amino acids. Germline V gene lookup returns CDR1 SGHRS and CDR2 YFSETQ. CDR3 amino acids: CASSQARTSGTDTQYF. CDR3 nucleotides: TGCGCCAGCAGCCAAGCAAGGACTAGCGGTACAGATACGCAGTATTTT.

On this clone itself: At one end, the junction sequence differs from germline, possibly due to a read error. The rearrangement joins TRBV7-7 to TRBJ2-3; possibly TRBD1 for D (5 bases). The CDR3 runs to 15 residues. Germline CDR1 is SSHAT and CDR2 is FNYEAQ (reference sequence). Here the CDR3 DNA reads TGTGCTAGCAGCCCCTTAGTGGGGCACACAGATACGCAGTATTTT. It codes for CASSPLVGHTDTQYF.

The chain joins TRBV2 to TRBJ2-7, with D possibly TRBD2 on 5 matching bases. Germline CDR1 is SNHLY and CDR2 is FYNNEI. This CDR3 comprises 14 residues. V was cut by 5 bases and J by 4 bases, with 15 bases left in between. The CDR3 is CASSREGSGYEQYF. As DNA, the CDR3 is TGTGCCAGCAGTCGAGAGGGCAGTGGGTACGAGCAGTACTTC.

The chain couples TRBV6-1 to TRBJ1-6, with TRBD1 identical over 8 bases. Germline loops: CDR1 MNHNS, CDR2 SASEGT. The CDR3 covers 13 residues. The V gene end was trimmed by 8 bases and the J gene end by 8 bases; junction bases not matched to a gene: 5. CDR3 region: CASGTGTDSPLHF. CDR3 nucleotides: TGTGCCAGCGGGACAGGTACAGATTCACCCCTCCACTTT.

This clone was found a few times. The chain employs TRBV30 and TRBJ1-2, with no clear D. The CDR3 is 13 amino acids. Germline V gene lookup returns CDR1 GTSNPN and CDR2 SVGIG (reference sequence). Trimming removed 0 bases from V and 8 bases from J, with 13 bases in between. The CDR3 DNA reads TGTGCCTGGAGTGTTTATGCTGCGCAGGGCTACACCTTC. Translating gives CAWSVYAAQGYTF.

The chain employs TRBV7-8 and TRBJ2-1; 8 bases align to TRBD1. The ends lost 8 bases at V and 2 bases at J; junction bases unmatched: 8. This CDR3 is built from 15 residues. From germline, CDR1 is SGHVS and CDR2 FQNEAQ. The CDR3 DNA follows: TGTGCCAGCGCACCAATACAGGGGGCCTACAATGAGCAGTTCTTC. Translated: CASAPIQGAYNEQFF.

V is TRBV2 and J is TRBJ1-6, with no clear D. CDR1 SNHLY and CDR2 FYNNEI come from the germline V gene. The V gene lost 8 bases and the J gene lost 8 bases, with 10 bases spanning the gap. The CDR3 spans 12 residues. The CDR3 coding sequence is TGTGCCAGCTGGCATATGGATTCACCCCTCCACTTT. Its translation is CASWHMDSPLHF.

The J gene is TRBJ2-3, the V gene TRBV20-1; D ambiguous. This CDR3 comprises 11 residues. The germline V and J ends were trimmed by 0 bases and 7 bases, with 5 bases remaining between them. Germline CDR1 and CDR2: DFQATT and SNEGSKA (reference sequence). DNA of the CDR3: TGCAGTGCTAGAGATCGGAATACGCAGTATTTT. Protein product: CSARDRNTQYF.

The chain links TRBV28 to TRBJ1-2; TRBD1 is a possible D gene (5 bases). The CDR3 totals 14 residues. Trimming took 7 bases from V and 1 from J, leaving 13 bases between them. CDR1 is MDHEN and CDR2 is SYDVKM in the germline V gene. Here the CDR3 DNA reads TGTGCCAGCATCCTAGACAGATATAACTATGGCTACACCTTC. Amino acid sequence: CASILDRYNYGYTF.

The CDR3 here is CASTVGQGGSETQYF. DNA for the CDR3: TGTGCCAGCACCGTCGGACAGGGGGGGAGCGAGACCCAGTACTTC. V usage is TRBV6-1 and J usage is TRBJ2-5, with 10 bases aligning to TRBD1. The length of the CDR3 is 15 residues. Germline V gene lookup returns CDR1 MNHNS and CDR2 SASEGT. The V segment lost 7 bases and the J segment 5 bases; nucleotides outside the gene matches: 10.

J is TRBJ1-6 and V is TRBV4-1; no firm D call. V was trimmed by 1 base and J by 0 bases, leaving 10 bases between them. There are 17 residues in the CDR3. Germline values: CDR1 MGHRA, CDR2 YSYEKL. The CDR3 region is CASSQGPESSYNSPLHF. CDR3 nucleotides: TGCGCCAGCAGCCAAGGTCCAGAAAGCTCCTATAATTCACCCCTCCACTTT.

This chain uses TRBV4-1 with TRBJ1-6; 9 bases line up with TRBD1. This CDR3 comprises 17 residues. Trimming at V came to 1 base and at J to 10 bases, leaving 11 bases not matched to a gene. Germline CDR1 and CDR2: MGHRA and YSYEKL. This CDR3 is CASSQVLQGQGGSPLHF. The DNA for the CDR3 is TGCGCCAGCAGCCAAGTTCTTCAGGGACAGGGAGGATCACCCCTCCACTTT.

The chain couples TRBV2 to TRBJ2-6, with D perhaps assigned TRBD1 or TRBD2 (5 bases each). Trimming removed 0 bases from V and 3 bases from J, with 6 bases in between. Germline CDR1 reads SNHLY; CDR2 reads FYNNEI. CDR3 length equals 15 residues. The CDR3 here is CASSEAGRGANVLTF. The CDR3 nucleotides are TGTGCCAGCAGTGAAGCGGGACGTGGGGCCAACGTCCTGACTTTC.